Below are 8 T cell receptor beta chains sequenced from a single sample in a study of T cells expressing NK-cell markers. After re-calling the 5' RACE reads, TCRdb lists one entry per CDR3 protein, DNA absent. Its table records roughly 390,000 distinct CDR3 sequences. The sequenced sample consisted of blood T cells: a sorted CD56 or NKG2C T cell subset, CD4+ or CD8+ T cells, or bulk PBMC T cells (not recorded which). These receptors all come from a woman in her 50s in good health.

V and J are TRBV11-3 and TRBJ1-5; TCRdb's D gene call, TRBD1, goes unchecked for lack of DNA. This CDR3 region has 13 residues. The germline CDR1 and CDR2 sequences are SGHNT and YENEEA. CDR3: CASSLQGNQPQHF.

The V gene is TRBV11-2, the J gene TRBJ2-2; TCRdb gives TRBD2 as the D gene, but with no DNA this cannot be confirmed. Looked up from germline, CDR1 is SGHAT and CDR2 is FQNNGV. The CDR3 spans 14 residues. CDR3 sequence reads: CADQIAFRTGELFF.

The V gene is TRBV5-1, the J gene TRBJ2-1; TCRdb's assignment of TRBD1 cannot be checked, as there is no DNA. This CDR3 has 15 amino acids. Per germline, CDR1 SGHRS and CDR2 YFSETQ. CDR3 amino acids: CASSLVPGTGDEQFF.

CDR3 protein: CSVLGRQETQYF. The V gene is TRBV29-1, the J gene TRBJ2-5; the D gene TCRdb calls, TRBD1, cannot be checked with no DNA. The CDR3 totals 12 residues. Germline CDR1 and CDR2: SQVTM and ANQGSEA.

The CDR3 is CSPRNTDTQYF. This chain uses TRBV29-1 with TRBJ2-3. Germline lookup yields CDR1 SQVTM and CDR2 ANQGSEA. CDR3 size: 11 residues.

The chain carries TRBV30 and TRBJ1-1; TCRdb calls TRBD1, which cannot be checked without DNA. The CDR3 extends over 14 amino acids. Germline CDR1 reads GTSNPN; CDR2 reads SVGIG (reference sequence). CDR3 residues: CAWSVGGWNTEAFF.

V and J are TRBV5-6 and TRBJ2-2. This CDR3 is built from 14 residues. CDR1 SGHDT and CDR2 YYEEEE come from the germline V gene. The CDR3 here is CASSFWSNTGELFF.

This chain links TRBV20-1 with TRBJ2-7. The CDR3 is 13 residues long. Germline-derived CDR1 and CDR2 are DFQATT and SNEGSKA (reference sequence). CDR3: CSAALMPPTEQYF.